This T cell receptor beta chain was retrieved from a study of blood T cell repertoires in COVID-19 (dated by TCRdb to the early 2020s). Concerning the study at large: Collaborator samples came from the United States, Italy and Spain and covered acute and convalescent phases of COVID-19. Where available, HLA class I and class II types were obtained from metadata supplied by the sample provider rather than from assay-based typing. The material from the prospective study consisted of cDNA or gDNA derived from T cells, B-cell-depleted T cells, or PBMCs. The repertoires were released in a freely available public database intended as a resource for research on the immune response to SARS-CoV-2. Samples came from the ongoing ImmuneRACE study (first 160 participants) plus 1,254 subjects from 6 global collaborators. A de-identified subject ID, COVID-19 status, age in years and sex were almost always included in the sample metadata. Subjects who had been exposed to COVID-19, were actively infected with it, or had recovered from it provided the deeply sampled blood TCRbeta repertoires that made up the dataset. General findings and caveats noted by the study authors: The quantity of clinical and demographic metadata differed by source and by participant and was supplied without curation.

The CDR3 measures 14 amino acids from cysteine to phenylalanine. Left in the record is the CDR3 DNA by itself, 42 bases read in frame from the first base. Looking up the germline V gene yields CDR1 MNHEY and CDR2 SVGEGT. Trimming removed 0 bases from V and 0 bases from J, leaving 5 bases between the germline ends. The collaborating institutions used their own protocols to collect whole blood in K2EDTA tubes. Collaborator samples were shipped for TCRbeta analysis as frozen whole blood, isolated PBMCs, or DNA extracted from either sample type. TCRbeta CDR3 regions were amplified from genomic DNA using the immunoSEQ Assay, a bias-controlled multiplex PCR. As for the original processing: The number of nucleated cells in each sample was estimated from the amplification of reference gene primers within the assay. To quantify the absolute abundance of each unique TCRbeta CDR3 rearrangement, sequence reads were collapsed and filtered. For each sample, productive Simpson clonality was calculated as the square root of Simpson's diversity index across productive rearrangements. The table was pulled from immuneACCESS by TCRdb, which kept in-frame rearrangements only. Such tables lose some clones; where checked, under half of the loss comes from unresolved V genes, and the rest has no known cause. V and J calls plus clone size are reproduced from that table; the DNA served to infer D and trimming. The sample includes some 76,000 clones, with roughly 80% observed a single time. Together, the top ten hold 15% to 20% of the sample.

Points on this clone: Its specific antigen is unknown. Per-nucleotide qualities are absent, and no much larger clonotype sits a single base away.

The rearrangement joined TRBV6-2 or TRBV6-3 to TRBJ1-2; a tentative D call is TRBD1 (5 bases match). The TCR originated in a woman in her sixties with acute or convalescent COVID-19. The specimen was peripheral blood. The CDR3 region reads CASSYSTANYGYTF. The nucleotide sequence reads as follows: TGTGCCAGCAGTTACTCGACAGCTAACTATGGCTACACCTTC.